Given below is one T cell receptor delta chain in context. No antigen is known for it. The mismatch at residue 3 between this DNA's translation and the TCRdb protein of a much larger clone likely reflects a read error; the protein shown is translated from the DNA. Bulk repertoires came from Vgamma9/Vdelta2+ or Vdelta2-negative gammadelta T cells flow-sorted from PBMC. Germline V gene data show CDR1 as GEAIGNYY and CDR2 as EKD. The CDR3 is 12 residues long. TCRdb re-called clones from the multiplex PCR reads using CATT. The top ten clones hold approximately 9.6% of a sample with about 93,000 delta-chain clones, more than 0.85% of them seen once. The source of the sample is a study of γδ T cells in repeated Plasmodium falciparum infection. Points from the study as a whole: Malian children's Vdelta2-negative repertoires appeared more expanded and less diverse than Australians'.

The sample comprised gamma-delta T cells from blood. The source is a pool of human donors (malaria-infected and uninfected, not separated). The J gene has no call, while the V gene is TRDV2. CDR3 loop: CASRTGARRVIF. The CDR3 bases are TGTGCCAGTCGGACTGGGGCCCGTCGGGTCATCTTT.